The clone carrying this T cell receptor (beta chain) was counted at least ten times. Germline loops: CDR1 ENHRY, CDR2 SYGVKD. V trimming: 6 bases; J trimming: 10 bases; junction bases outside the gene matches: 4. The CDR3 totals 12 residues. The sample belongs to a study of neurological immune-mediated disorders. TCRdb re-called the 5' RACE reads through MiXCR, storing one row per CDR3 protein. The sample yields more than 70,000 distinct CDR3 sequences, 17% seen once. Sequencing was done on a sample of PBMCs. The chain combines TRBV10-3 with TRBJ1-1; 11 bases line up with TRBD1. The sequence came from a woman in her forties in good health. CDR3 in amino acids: CAISFGTGGAFF. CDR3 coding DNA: TGTGCCATCAGCTTTGGGACAGGGGGAGCTTTCTTT.